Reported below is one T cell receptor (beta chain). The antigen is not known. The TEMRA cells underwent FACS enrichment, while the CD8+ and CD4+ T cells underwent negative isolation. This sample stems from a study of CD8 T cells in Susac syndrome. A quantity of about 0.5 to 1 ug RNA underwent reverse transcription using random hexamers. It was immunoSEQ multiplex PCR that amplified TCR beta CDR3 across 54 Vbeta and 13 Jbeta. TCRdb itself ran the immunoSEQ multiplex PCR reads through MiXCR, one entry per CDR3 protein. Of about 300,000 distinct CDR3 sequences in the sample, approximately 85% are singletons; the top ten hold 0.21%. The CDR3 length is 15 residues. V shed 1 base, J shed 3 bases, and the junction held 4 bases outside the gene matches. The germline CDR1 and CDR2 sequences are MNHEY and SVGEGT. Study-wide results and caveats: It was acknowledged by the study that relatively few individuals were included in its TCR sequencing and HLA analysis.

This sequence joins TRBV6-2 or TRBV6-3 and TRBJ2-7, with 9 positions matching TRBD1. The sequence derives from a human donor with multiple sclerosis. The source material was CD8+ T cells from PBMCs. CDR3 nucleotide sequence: TGTGCCAGCAGTTACTGGACAGGGGACGGCTACGAGCAGTACTTC. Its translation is CASSYWTGDGYEQYF.